This T cell receptor (beta chain) was found in a study of metastatic and nonmetastatic thyroid tumors. Study-level background: Repertoires of blood and of tissue (tumor or nodule) from malignant and benign thyroid patients were compared. General study points: When malignant thyroid tumors were compared with benign nodules, TCR beta diversity was reportedly significantly higher in the malignant tumors. This held in both blood and tumor samples.

TCRdb reprocessed the PCR reads using MiXCR. The profile shows 34,000 or so clones, roughly a fifth of them singletons. Germline V gene lookup returns CDR1 MNHNS and CDR2 SASEGT. Trimming removed 6 bases from V and 5 bases from J, with 16 bases in between. This CDR3 comprises 14 residues. No treatment had been given to any patient before thyroid surgery. This clone was recorded a few times. What it recognizes is unknown. Specimen: blood. This sequence originates from a female donor with papillary thyroid cancer or a benign thyroid nodule (not recorded which). Some clones in this sample may be carry-over from other donors' samples. The rearrangement joins TRBV6-1 to TRBJ1-1; D is unclear. In nucleotides, the CDR3 is TGTGCCAGCAGACGCGAGCCAGAATGGACTGAAGCTTTCTTT. This sequence encodes CASRREPEWTEAFF.